The source of this TCR beta chain is a study of cytomegalovirus exposure and HLA in healthy donors. 13 Jbeta primers and 60 Vbeta primers were used for the PCR. Sequencing used immunoSEQ multiplex PCR; TCRdb keeps in-frame clones, though not all of them. The sample records around 120,000 clones, roughly four fifths being singletons. Details on this clone: Its antigen remains unidentified.

Study-wide results and limits: Later analysis found that TCR beta chains associated with HLA were more clonally expanded than other, equally common chains. CMV serostatus was the only immune exposure information that was available.

The CDR3 totals 17 residues. Trimming took 3 bases from V and 1 from J, leaving 15 bases between them. CDR1 MDHEN and CDR2 SYDVKM come from the germline V gene. The sample comprised PBMCs. The V gene is TRBV28, the J gene TRBJ1-4; TRBD1 is a possible D gene (5 bases). This receptor was identified in a woman aged 18-29 years in good health and CMV-seronegative. The CDR3 nucleotides are TGTGCCAGCAGTTTCGGTGGGGCGCTTGGAACTAATGAAAAACTGTTTTTT. Its protein is CASSFGGALGTNEKLFF.